This TCR beta chain was sequenced for a study of vaccination and CD4 T cells after COVID-19 (dated 2022 in TCRdb). In terms of the full investigation: Six males and four females were included in the convalescent cohort, with two Hispanic individuals, seven Caucasians, two Asians and one multiracial person represented. In around nine COVID-19 convalescent patients and a few infection-naive healthy vaccine recipients, the spike-specific CD4+ TCR repertoire before mRNA vaccination was compared with the repertoire after mRNA vaccination. Control cultures used a CEFX viral epitope pool as positive control, an HIV-1 Nef peptide pool as negative control, or no peptide. In an earlier paper using these donors, memory CD4+ T cell crossreactivity between SARS-CoV-2 and common cold coronavirus spike proteins was assessed at the TCR clonotype level. Post-vaccine blood samples were taken a median of approximately 70 days after the second vaccine dose, with a range of 14 to 241 days. Overlapping spike peptide pools from SARS-CoV-2 and from the common cold coronaviruses HCoV-NL63, HCoV-OC43 and HCoV-229E were used as culture stimuli. Two doses of either the Pfizer-BioNTech BNT162b2 vaccine (n=8) or the Moderna mRNA-1273 vaccine (n=2) were administered to participants. Post-COVID blood samples were collected from convalescent patients a median of roughly 100 days after diagnosis, with a range of about 35 to 161 days.

The treatment or condition label here, explained by the study, means: roughly ten-day PBMC culture with coronavirus spike peptide pools or control peptides (ViraFEST assay). CD4+ T cells from unexposed donors were collected before the COVID-19 pandemic (2011-2018). The ViraFEST assay was used in the study, in which antigen-specific T cells were expanded with peptide pools and expanded clonotypes were subsequently identified by TCR sequencing. PBMCs were cultured at under 2.5 million per well in IMDM supplemented with approximately 5% human AB serum and 9 to 10 IU/ml IL-2, with around 10 ug/ml peptide pools added. On days 3 and 7, half of the culture medium was replaced with fresh IL-2-containing medium. After approximately 10 days of culture, CD4+ T cells were isolated by negative selection using the EasySep CD4+ T cell isolation kit. As cell number allowed, CD4+ T cells from unexposed donors were tested for reactivity to SARS-CoV-2 S and N and to four common cold coronavirus spike pools. Ficoll-Paque Plus gradient centrifugation was used to isolate PBMCs from whole blood, and the isolated PBMCs were then either used fresh or cryopreserved at -140C. Culture conditions were generally each tested in triplicate wells. Leukapheresis product for the unexposed donors was purchased commercially.

Concerning this clonotype itself: Its target antigen remains unknown. Base qualities were left out, and no much larger clone turns up one base away.

The study at large found these results: The number of convalescent patients in the study was relatively small, and the study did not examine early timepoints following natural infection. Among the post-vaccine SARS-CoV-2-reactive clones in convalescent patients, a median approximately 90% showed up only after vaccination, which suggests vaccine-specific priming. The median count of SARS-CoV-2-reactive clonotypes went up from 20 to 25 after infection to 38 after vaccination, although the change was not significant. Of the vaccine-specific clones in convalescent patients, 304 of 307, or nearly all, reacted only to SARS-CoV-2 spike and did not cross-react with common cold coronaviruses.

V is pared back by 5 bases and J by 0 bases, with 16 bases lying between the germline termini. The CDR3 goes from the cysteine to the phenylalanine over 16 residues. Of all the DNA, just the CDR3 is kept, 48 bases in frame from base 1. From a lookup of the germline V gene, CDR1 and CDR2 are SGHTA and FQGTGA. The protocol used for the library was PCR. TCR sequencing of DNA from cultured CD4+ T cells used the Oncomine TCR Beta short-read assay at the Johns Hopkins FTIC core. Genomic DNA was extracted from the cultured CD4+ T cells with the QIAamp micro DNA kit. The Oncomine TCR Beta libraries from cultured CD4+ T cells were pooled using unique dual indexes and then sequenced on an Illumina iSeq 100. Processing in the source paper ran as follows. Non-productive sequences were removed, and CDR3s not starting with C, not ending with F or W, or shorter than 7 amino acids were discarded. The MANAFEST web application identified antigen-specific clonotypes by comparing peptide-stimulated wells against reference wells and other culture wells. For a clone to be called positive, the clone needed an FDR below 0.05, an odds ratio above 5, and a productive frequency above 0.1% in at least two of three replicate wells. A clonotype was classed as cross-reactive if the clonotype showed significant expansion both in SARS-CoV-2 spike wells and in at least one common cold coronavirus spike condition. Similarity between CDR3 sequences was evaluated in R version 3.6.1 using Levenshtein distances (stringdist) and unrooted phylogenetic trees (ape). The raw public reads went through TCRdb reprocessing: fastp at Q25, MiXCR clone calling, in-frame beta chains kept. CDR3 protein sequences are deduplicated, and each keeps its most common genes and DNA. What appears here as the V and J calls and clone size reflects TCRdb's work, not the paper's. Here the sample has 9,500 to 14,000 distinct CDR3 sequences; about 40% occur a single time. The ten largest clones represent roughly a fifth of the sample.

The rearranged chain carries TRBV7-3 and TRBJ1-1, with no confident D gene call. Material: CD4+ T cells from blood, cultured in vitro. The clonotype was recovered from a human donor in good health. In nucleotides, the sequence is TGTGCCAGCAGCCCTTCGTTCCGGGTAATGAACACTGAAGCTTTCTTT. Translation gives CASSPSFRVMNTEAFF. The full variable domain, with segments outside the CDR3 supplied by the reference TRBV7-3 and TRBJ1-1 proteins, appears as GAGVSQTPSNKVTEKGKYVELRCDPISGHTALYWYRQSLGQGPEFLIYFQGTGAADDSGLPNDRFFAVRPEGSVSTLKIQRTERGDSAVYLCASSPSFRVMNTEAFFGQGTRLTVV.